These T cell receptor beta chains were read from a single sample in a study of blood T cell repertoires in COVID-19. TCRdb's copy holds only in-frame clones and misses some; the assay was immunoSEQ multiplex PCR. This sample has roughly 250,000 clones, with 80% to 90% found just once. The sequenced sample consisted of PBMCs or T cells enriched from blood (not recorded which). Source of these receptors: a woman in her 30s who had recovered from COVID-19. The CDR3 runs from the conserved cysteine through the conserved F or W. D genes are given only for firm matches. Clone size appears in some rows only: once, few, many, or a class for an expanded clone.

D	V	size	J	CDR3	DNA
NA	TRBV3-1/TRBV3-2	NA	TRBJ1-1	CASSRTENTEAFF	TGTGCCAGCAGCCGAACAGAGAACACTGAAGCTTTCTTT
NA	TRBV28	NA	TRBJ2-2	CASSPFVGGGHTGELFF	TGTGCCAGCAGCCCTTTTGTCGGAGGAGGTCACACCGGGGAGCTGTTTTTT
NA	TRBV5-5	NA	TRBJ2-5	CASSHSRWGEETQYF	TGTGCCAGCAGCCACTCACGATGGGGGGAAGAGACCCAGTACTTC
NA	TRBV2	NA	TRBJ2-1	CASRVNYDSEQFF	TGTGCCAGCAGAGTCAACTACGACAGTGAGCAGTTCTTC
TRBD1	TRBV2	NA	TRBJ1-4	CASSEGQGAGKLFF	TGTGCCAGCAGTGAAGGACAGGGGGCGGGGAAACTGTTTTTT
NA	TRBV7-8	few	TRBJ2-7	CASSFRRGGYEQYF	TGTGCCAGCAGCTTCCGACGGGGAGGCTACGAGCAGTACTTC
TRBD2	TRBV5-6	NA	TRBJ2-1	CASSLSGGFYNEQFF	TGTGCCAGCAGCCTTAGCGGGGGGTTCTACAATGAGCAGTTCTTC
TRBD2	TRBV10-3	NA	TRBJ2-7	CAIRGTGTSGTFGSYEQYF	TGTGCCATCAGGGGCACCGGGACTAGCGGGACTTTCGGCTCCTACGAGCAGTACTTC
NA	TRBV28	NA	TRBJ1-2	CASSLETGVGAYGYTF	TGTGCCAGCAGTTTGGAGACAGGCGTCGGAGCCTATGGCTACACCTTC
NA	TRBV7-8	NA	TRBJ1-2	CASSLATVYYGYTF	TGTGCCAGCAGCTTAGCCACGGTGTACTATGGCTACACCTTC
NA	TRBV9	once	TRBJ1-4	CASSVRDGNEKLFF	TGTGCCAGCAGCGTCCGGGATGGAAATGAAAAACTGTTTTTT
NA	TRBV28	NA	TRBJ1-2	CASSLTVANYGYTF	TGTGCCAGCAGTTTAACAGTCGCTAACTATGGCTACACCTTC
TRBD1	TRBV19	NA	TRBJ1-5	CASSVDRGQGQPQHF	TGTGCCAGTAGTGTGGACAGGGGGCAGGGTCAGCCCCAGCATTTT
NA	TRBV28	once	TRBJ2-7	CASSLRSLARAEQYF	TGTGCCAGCAGTTTACGGTCTCTGGCTAGAGCCGAGCAGTACTTC
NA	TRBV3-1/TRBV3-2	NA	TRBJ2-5	CASSHGGRQETQYF	TGTGCCAGCAGCCACGGGGGACGGCAAGAGACCCAGTACTTC
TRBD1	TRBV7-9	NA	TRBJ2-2	CASNDRGPVYTGELFF	TGTGCCAGCAACGACAGGGGGCCCGTGTACACCGGGGAGCTGTTTTTT